This TCR beta chain was found in a study of metastatic and nonmetastatic thyroid tumors. No patient received treatment before thyroid surgery. TCRdb recomputed clones from the PCR reads via MiXCR. Counted here are 30,000 to 35,000 clones, over 20% occurring once; the ten biggest clones make up less than 4%. Study results and limitations: It was reported that TCR beta diversity was significantly higher in malignant thyroid tumors than benign nodules, in blood and tumor.

CDR3 size: 13 residues. Germline V gives CDR1 LNHDA, CDR2 SQIVND (reference sequence). V lost 3 bases and J lost 4, with 6 bases in between. This clone was recorded at least ten times. Antigen unknown. The chain joins TRBV19 to TRBJ2-2; D may be TRBD1 (5 bases). Sequences were obtained from tumor tissue. The TCR comes from a male donor with papillary thyroid cancer or a benign thyroid nodule (not recorded which). Some clones in this sample may be carry-over from other donors' samples. CDR3 nucleotide sequence: TGTGCCAGTAGTATTGGGGCCACCGGGGAGCTGTTTTTT. Translation gives CASSIGATGELFF.